The clone carrying this TCR beta chain has at least ten counts. As yet, its antigen is unknown. The sample originates from a study of neurological immune-mediated disorders. The V and J ends lost 3 bases and 0 bases respectively, with 10 bases between them. The length of the CDR3 is 15 residues. The cDNA was produced through 5'RACE with 10-nucleotide random UMIs. TCRdb independently ran MiXCR on the 5' RACE reads; one entry per CDR3 protein. Of approximately 66,000 distinct CDR3 sequences in the sample, roughly 4.5% were seen once. Study-wide results and limits: Clinical and MRI features did not associate with the cluster found in multiple sclerosis patients. The repertoires of 18 of 34 multiple sclerosis patients were placed by phylogenetic grouping in a single related-CDR3 cluster, which may be a signature. HTLV-1-associated myelopathy had the most TCR clonal expansion, whereas multiple sclerosis had the least (lower than in healthy controls).

This TCR derives from a man aged 25-45 years with multiple sclerosis. V and J are TRBV12-3 or TRBV12-4 and TRBJ2-3; TRBD1 might be the D (6 bases). The specimen sequenced was PBMCs. The CDR3: CASSFWGLSTDTQYF. The CDR3 DNA is TGTGCCAGCAGTTTTTGGGGGCTGAGCACAGATACGCAGTATTTT.